This T cell receptor (beta chain) was sequenced in a study of cytomegalovirus exposure and HLA in healthy donors (dated by TCRdb to about 2017). Study-wide context: According to a later analysis, the 100 to 150 validation repertoires were produced on the same platform as the 700 or so repertoires of the first cohort. To predict cytomegalovirus infection status, the study brought together high-throughput TCR immunosequencing, statistical association of individual TCRs with disease status, and machine learning. The aim of the study was to test whether cataloging public T cell receptors could identify signatures of past pathogen exposure. Along with the roughly 670-subject first cohort, a separate validation cohort of some 130 different subjects was used. On the study overall, not on this receptor specifically: In both the original and validation cohorts, the classifier was reported to diagnose cytomegalovirus status with high specificity and sensitivity. Across donors, most TCR sequences were observed very rarely, whereas some public TCRs were present in many individuals. The study gave a list of roughly 150 TCR beta chains associated with cytomegalovirus. The validation cohort had no HLA typing available for a later analysis, so co-occurrence within that cohort was assessed over all 120 repertoires. Subsequent analysis determined that TCRs grouped into clusters in the first cohort also showed a tendency toward co-occurrence across the approximately 120 validation repertoires, and approximately 94% of cluster scores exceeded 0. In vitro tests confirmed that a few of the cytomegalovirus-associated TCR beta chains recognize cytomegalovirus antigens. The authors suggested that the approach could potentially be generalized to other disease states and immunological phenotypes.

The donors belonged to the validation cohort of 120 subjects, which was separate from the roughly 700-subject first cohort. About this clone: It lacks a known antigen. Per-nucleotide qualities are absent, and no much larger clonotype sits a single base away.

Library generation was performed with the immunoSEQ multiplex PCR assay. Concerning the study's data processing: A statistical classification framework was built to diagnose cytomegalovirus status from the catalog of TCR beta chain sequences. TCRdb stores this immuneACCESS table with in-frame sequences only. Part of the clones is absent; in the studies checked, under half of the shortfall reflects unresolved V genes, and no reason is known for the rest. V and J calls plus clone size are reproduced from that table; the DNA served to infer D and trimming. The sample table lists tens of thousands of clones, around 89% of them with a count of one. More than 0.95% of the sample belongs to the ten largest clones. The germline V gene provides CDR1 MNHNS and CDR2 SASEGT. The cysteine opens and the phenylalanine closes a CDR3 of 13 amino acids. CDR3 DNA only is kept here, 39 bases in frame from base 1. V lost 2 bases and J lost 2 bases; the stretch between them is 6 bases long.

The source is a woman aged 18-29 years in good health and CMV-seronegative. The chain is encoded by TRBV6-1 joined to TRBJ1-2, with no reliable assignment of the D segment. The sample comprised PBMCs. Read as DNA, the sequence is TGTGCCAGCAGTGAATCCCTGAACTATGGCTACACCTTC. It translates as CASSESLNYGYTF.